This entry is about one T cell receptor beta chain. This entry is derived from a study of blood T cell repertoires in COVID-19. Seattle-derived patients entered the study during active infection and were followed longitudinally. V shed 6 bases, J shed 0 bases, and the junction held 4 bases outside the gene matches. Germline CDR1 reads WNHNN; CDR2 reads SYGVQD (reference sequence). The CDR3 has 15 residues. Authors' methods: Estimated nucleated cell counts came from reference gene primer amplification. Assay: immunoSEQ multiplex PCR; the TCRdb copy retains only in-frame clones and omits some. The V and J calls and the clone size are those of that table, but D and trimming were determined from the DNA. The sample carries a few hundred thousand clones, roughly 91% recorded once.

Sequencing was done on a sample of peripheral blood. The chain employs TRBV10-1 and TRBJ2-2; 7 positions match TRBD1. The source is a woman under 40 with COVID-19, enrolled during active disease. The CDR3 loop reads CASSQGTANTGELFF. The CDR3 DNA is TGCGCCAGCAGCCAAGGGACAGCGAACACCGGGGAGCTGTTTTTT.